Shown below are 24 T cell receptor beta chains from a single sample sequenced in a study of cytomegalovirus exposure and HLA in healthy donors. Primers included in the PCR were 60 Vbeta and 13 Jbeta primers. Sequencing was performed with immunoSEQ multiplex PCR; in TCRdb, only in-frame clones are kept and a portion is missing. The sample lists about 160,000 clones; less than 80% were seen once. The sample consisted of PBMCs. These receptors were taken from a man in his forties or fifties in good health and CMV-seronegative.

The chain uses TRBV4-2 and TRBJ2-2; a weak D match, TRBD1 (6 bases). The V gene lost 4 bases and the J gene lost 2 bases, with 17 bases spanning the gap. The CDR3 loop spans 17 amino acids. The germline V gene has CDR1 LGHNA and CDR2 YNFKEQ. CDR3 protein: CASSRQGGADNTGELFF. The CDR3 DNA is TGTGCCAGCAGCCGTCAAGGGGGAGCGGACAACACCGGGGAGCTGTTTTTT.

The chain links TRBV25-1 to TRBJ1-6, with D possibly matching TRBD1 (5 bases). The CDR3 contains 14 residues. Germline V lookup: CDR1 MGHDK, CDR2 SYGVNS. The V gene lost 4 bases and the J gene lost 2 bases, with 6 bases spanning the gap. The CDR3 protein is CASSGGAYNSPLHF. The CDR3 DNA follows: TGTGCCAGCAGTGGGGGCGCCTATAATTCACCCCTCCACTTT.

The gene calls are TRBV5-1 and TRBJ2-7; D possibly corresponds to TRBD1 (5 bases). From germline, CDR1 is SGHRS and CDR2 YFSETQ. With 4 bases removed from V and 7 bases from J, the gap between germline ends came to 12 bases. CDR3 size: 12 residues. As DNA, the CDR3 is TGCGCCAGCAGCGTGACAGTGGGGGAGCAGTACTTC. Its protein product is CASSVTVGEQYF.

The chain links TRBV27 to TRBJ1-4, with 9 positions matching TRBD1. V shed 0 bases and J 0 bases; nucleotides not matched to a gene: 11. Germline-derived CDR1 and CDR2 are MNHEY and SMNVEV (reference sequence). The CDR3 has 20 amino acids. The CDR3 coding sequence is TGTGCCAGCAGTTTATCGCACTCCGGGACAGGGAGTGCAACTAATGAAAAACTGTTTTTT. This encodes CASSLSHSGTGSATNEKLFF.

The chain couples TRBV7-3 to TRBJ1-2; D might be TRBD1 (6 bases). The length of the CDR3 is 13 residues. V lost 6 bases, J lost 8 bases, and 16 bases lay in between. CDR1 SGHTA and CDR2 FQGTGA come from the germline V gene. In DNA, the CDR3 is TGTGCCAGCAGGGCAGGGGATTCGAGAGGCTACACCTTC. As protein: CASRAGDSRGYTF.

The chain couples TRBV28 to TRBJ2-7; D is perhaps TRBD2 (5 bases). This CDR3 contains 13 residues. V was shortened by 7 bases and J by 2 bases, with 12 bases between the two germline ends. CDR1 is MDHEN and CDR2 is SYDVKM in the germline V gene. The CDR3 DNA reads TGTGCCAGCACAGAGCGGATGGCCTACGAGCAGTACTTC. Translated, it gives CASTERMAYEQYF.

The chain employs TRBV5-1 and TRBJ2-5; 7 bases are a match to TRBD1. Trimming took 5 bases from V and 3 from J; bases not matched to a gene: 4. The germline V gene encodes CDR1 SGHRS and CDR2 YFSETQ. This CDR3 spans 13 amino acids. CDR3 bases: TGCGCCAGCAGACTAGACAGGGAAGAGACCCAGTACTTC. Its translation is CASRLDREETQYF.

The V and J genes are TRBV7-3 and TRBJ2-3; D ambiguous. Germline V gene lookup returns CDR1 SGHTA and CDR2 FQGTGA. V was pared by 1 base and J by 0 bases, with 5 bases between. The CDR3 has 14 residues. CDR3 sequence: CASSLSVSTDTQYF. The CDR3 DNA reads as TGTGCCAGCAGCTTAAGCGTGAGCACAGATACGCAGTATTTT. The full variable domain, its missing parts supplied by reference TRBV7-3 and TRBJ2-3, is GAGVSQTPSNKVTEKGKYVELRCDPISGHTALYWYRQSLGQGPEFLIYFQGTGAADDSGLPNDRFFAVRPEGSVSTLKIQRTERGDSAVYLCASSLSVSTDTQYFGPGTRLTVL.

J is TRBJ1-4 and V is TRBV29-1; D might be TRBD1 (5 bases). The germline V gene encodes CDR1 SQVTM and CDR2 ANQGSEA. The CDR3 has 17 residues. With 7 bases removed from V and 1 base from J, the gap between germline ends came to 22 bases. CDR3 in DNA: TGCAGCGCCTCGGGGGGGGGAGAAGGAAGAACTAATGAAAAACTGTTTTTT. Encoded protein: CSASGGGEGRTNEKLFF.

The genes are TRBV5-1 and TRBJ1-6; possibly TRBD1 for D (6 bases). CDR1 is SGHRS, CDR2 YFSETQ, per germline. V lost 0 bases and J lost 9, with 10 bases in between. The CDR3 length is 14 residues. CDR3 region: CASSLAGDRSPLHF. CDR3 sequence (DNA): TGCGCCAGCAGCTTGGCAGGGGACCGTTCACCCCTCCACTTT.

This clone was picked up a small number of times. The rearrangement joins TRBV11-2 to TRBJ2-2; 7 nucleotides align to TRBD2. Germline CDR1 reads SGHAT; CDR2 reads FQNNGV. The trim removed 6 bases at V and 7 bases at J, leaving 11 bases unmatched. This CDR3 is built from 15 residues. CDR3 amino acids: CASREAGPVFGELFF. CDR3 sequence (DNA): TGTGCCAGCAGGGAAGCGGGGCCGGTTTTCGGGGAGCTGTTTTTT.

The chain joins TRBV30 to TRBJ1-1, with D possibly matching TRBD1 (5 bases). The CDR3 loop spans 13 amino acids. V lost 4 bases and J lost 5, with 14 bases in between. In germline, CDR1 is GTSNPN, CDR2 SVGIG (reference sequence). CDR3 protein: CAWTQGLWTEAFF. As DNA, the CDR3 is TGTGCCTGGACCCAGGGTTTGTGGACTGAAGCTTTCTTT. Using reference TRBV30 and TRBJ1-1 for the parts outside the CDR3, the full variable domain is SQTIHQWPATLVQPVGSPLSLECTVEGTSNPNLYWYRQAAGRGLQLLFYSVGIGQISSEVPQNLSASRPQDRQFILSSKKLLLSDSGFYLCAWTQGLWTEAFFGQGTRLTVV.

V and J are TRBV4-2 and TRBJ1-1; 7 nucleotides line up with TRBD1. The CDR3 covers 15 residues. Germline CDR1 is LGHNA and CDR2 is YNFKEQ. Germline trimming cut 4 bases from V and 5 bases from J; bases unmatched to any gene: 10. In DNA, the CDR3 is TGTGCCAGCAGCCTTTTGATACAGGGGCGGACTGAAGCTTTCTTT. Protein: CASSLLIQGRTEAFF.

The rearrangement links TRBV10-1 to TRBJ1-1; 8 bases fit TRBD1. The ends lost 4 bases at V and 1 base at J; junction bases unmatched: 11. The CDR3 is 17 amino acids. CDR1 is WNHNN and CDR2 is SYGVQD in the germline V gene (reference sequence). CDR3 sequence reads: CASSGSRDRSGNTEAFF. The CDR3 region has the DNA TGCGCCAGCAGTGGGAGCCGGGACAGGTCTGGGAACACTGAAGCTTTCTTT.

This clone was observed a few times. J is TRBJ1-1 and V is TRBV4-2; D is uncertain. V lost 0 bases to trimming and J lost 8 bases, with 16 bases between them. Germline assignment: CDR1 LGHNA and CDR2 YNFKEQ. The CDR3 is 15 amino acids. The CDR3 sequence is CASSQDAGTPGEAFF. The CDR3 coding sequence is TGTGCCAGCAGCCAAGATGCGGGAACCCCCGGAGAAGCTTTCTTT.

The V and J genes are TRBV19 and TRBJ2-1; TRBD1 matches at 10 bases. This CDR3 comprises 16 residues. Germline V gene lookup returns CDR1 LNHDA and CDR2 SQIVND (reference sequence). V trimming: 5 bases; J trimming: 4 bases; junction bases outside the gene matches: 8. CDR3 sequence (DNA): TGTGCCAGTAGTGCCACGCGGGACAGGGGATACAATGAGCAGTTCTTC. It translates to CASSATRDRGYNEQFF.

This clone was seen more than once but under ten times. This chain joins TRBV7-2 and TRBJ2-4; possible D gene TRBD2, 6 bases. Germline V gene data show CDR1 as SGHTA and CDR2 as FQGNSA. V was cut by 5 bases and J by 2 bases, with 13 bases left in between. This CDR3 comprises 15 residues. CDR3 protein: CASSNDGGSKNIQYF. CDR3 bases: TGTGCCAGCAGCAACGATGGGGGGTCCAAAAACATTCAGTACTTC.

J is TRBJ2-7 and V is TRBV30; D might be TRBD2 (5 bases). Trimming pared 1 base from V and 4 bases from J, leaving 14 bases between. The length of the CDR3 is 14 residues. Germline CDR1 and CDR2: GTSNPN and SVGIG (reference sequence). The CDR3 spells CAWSALTGSYEQYF. CDR3 DNA: TGTGCCTGGAGTGCCTTAACGGGGAGTTACGAGCAGTACTTC.

The chain joins TRBV28 to TRBJ2-2; perhaps TRBD1 as D (5 bases). Germline V gene data show CDR1 as MDHEN and CDR2 as SYDVKM. This CDR3 has 15 amino acids. With 5 bases removed from V and 4 bases from J, the gap between germline ends came to 14 bases. The DNA for the CDR3 is TGTGCCAGCAGTCCACCCCAGGGTCGCACCGGGGAGCTGTTTTTT. This gives the protein CASSPPQGRTGELFF. The full variable domain, completed using reference TRBV28 and TRBJ2-2, is DVKVTQSSRYLVKRTGEKVFLECVQDMDHENMFWYRQDPGLGLRLIYFSYDVKMKEKGDIPEGYSVSREKKERFSLILESASTNQTSMYLCASSPPQGRTGELFFGEGSRLTVL.

This chain joins TRBV11-1 and TRBJ2-3; 9 positions agree with TRBD2. This CDR3 has 16 residues. The junction had 7 bases not matched to a gene; V was cut back by 5 bases and J by 1 base. CDR1 and CDR2 from the germline V gene are SGHAT and FQDESV (reference sequence). The chain's CDR3 is CASSLSPSGGTDTQYF. Here the CDR3 DNA reads TGTGCCAGCAGCCTCTCCCCTAGCGGGGGCACAGATACGCAGTATTTT. Full variable domain (remainder filled in from reference TRBV11-1 and TRBJ2-3): EAEVAQSPRYKITEKSQAVAFWCDPISGHATLYWYRQILGQGPELLVQFQDESVVDDSQLPKDRFSAERLKGVDSTLKIQPAELGDSAMYLCASSLSPSGGTDTQYFGPGTRLTVL.

The V and J genes are TRBV28 and TRBJ2-1; D is perhaps TRBD1 (5 bases). The CDR3 is 13 amino acids. Germline CDR1 is MDHEN and CDR2 is SYDVKM. Trimming took 6 bases from V and 4 from J, leaving 10 bases between them. This chain's CDR3 is CASSRQGYNEQFF. The CDR3 DNA reads as TGTGCCAGCAGCCGTCAGGGTTACAATGAGCAGTTCTTC.

This chain uses TRBV19 with TRBJ1-5, with 9 bases that match TRBD1. V lost 4 bases, J lost 2 bases, and 6 bases stayed unmatched. This CDR3 is built from 16 residues. Germline assignment: CDR1 LNHDA and CDR2 SQIVND (reference sequence). In nucleotides, the CDR3 is TGTGCCAGTAGTAAACAGGGGGCCGGGGGCAATCAGCCCCAGCATTTT. Translation: CASSKQGAGGNQPQHF.

This chain connects TRBV10-3 to TRBJ1-4; TRBD1 matches 8 bases. After removal of 10 bases from V and 12 bases from J, the junction contained 19 bases not matched to a gene. From germline, CDR1 is ENHRY and CDR2 SYGVKD. The CDR3 is 15 amino acids. This chain's CDR3 is CATTTRPGQGDELFF. The CDR3 bases are TGTGCCACGACAACCCGTCCAGGACAGGGTGATGAACTGTTTTTT.

This clone came up a few times. V gene TRBV6-1 combines with J gene TRBJ1-2, with 8 nucleotides matching TRBD1. CDR3 length equals 15 residues. Germline CDR1 reads MNHNS; CDR2 reads SASEGT. The J segment lost 5 bases and the V segment lost 6 bases, leaving 11 bases of the junction unmatched. The CDR3 coding sequence is TGTGCCAGCAGCGACAGGGGCAAGGCCGAATATGGCTACACCTTC. It translates to CASSDRGKAEYGYTF.